The rows below give T cell receptor beta chains drawn from one sample of a study of cytomegalovirus exposure and HLA in healthy donors. The repertoire was sequenced with immunoSEQ multiplex PCR; TCRdb's copy has only in-frame clones and lacks some. Here the sample spans 150,000 to 200,000 clones, approximately 76% being singletons. The sequencing sample was made of PBMCs. The origin of the receptors is a female donor in good health and CMV-seronegative. Each CDR3 is given with its conserved first and last residue. The order of the fields is J gene, D gene, clone size, V gene, CDR3 DNA, CDR3 protein. A D gene is named only where the DNA matches it firmly. Size values are once, few and many counts, or a class for expanded clones, and some rows have none.

>TRBJ2-3|TRBD2|NA|TRBV29-1
TGCAGCGTGACCGGGGTAGCGGGACCCACAGATACGCAGTATTTT
CSVTGVAGPTDTQYF
>TRBJ2-7|TRBD2|few|TRBV4-2
TGTGCCAGCAGCCAAGACGGACTAGCGGGAAGACGAATGGGTTACGAGCAGTACTTC
CASSQDGLAGRRMGYEQYF
>TRBJ1-3|NA|NA|TRBV5-1
TGCGCCAGCAGCCTCCGGGGAAACTCTGGAAACACCATATATTTT
CASSLRGNSGNTIYF
>TRBJ1-1|NA|NA|TRBV5-5
TGTGCCAGCAGCCCCATCTGGGGGGGTACTGAAGCTTTCTTT
CASSPIWGGTEAFF
>TRBJ1-1|NA|once|TRBV2
TGTGCCAGCAGTGCAGGCTCCAACACTGAAGCTTTCTTT
CASSAGSNTEAFF
>TRBJ1-2|NA|NA|TRBV6-1
TGTGCCAGCAGTGAAGAGGAGTGGGCAGGGGTTACCTATGGCTACACCTTC
CASSEEEWAGVTYGYTF
>TRBJ1-1|NA|NA|TRBV6-4
TGTGCCAGCAGCCAAGGGAGGGTAGCTTTCTTT
CASSQGRVAFF
>TRBJ2-7|NA|once|TRBV6-5
TGTGCCAGCAGTTACTCGTCTGGGGCCCCCTACGAGCAGTACTTC
CASSYSSGAPYEQYF
>TRBJ2-7|TRBD2|NA|TRBV7-2
TGTGCCAGCAGCTTAGCTGTAGCGGGAGTCTACGAGCAGTACTTC
CASSLAVAGVYEQYF
>TRBJ1-1|NA|NA|TRBV11-2
TGTGCCAGCAGCTTACGGGGAGGCTCGAACACTGAAGCTTTCTTT
CASSLRGGSNTEAFF
>TRBJ2-2|TRBD1|few|TRBV25-1
TGTGCCAGCAGTGTTCCCGGGACAGGGTCCGGGGAGCTGTTTTTT
CASSVPGTGSGELFF
>TRBJ2-2|TRBD2|few|TRBV19
TGTGCCAGTAGGAGGGGACTAGCGGGAGCGAACACCGGGGAGCTGTTTTTT
CASRRGLAGANTGELFF
>TRBJ1-1|NA|NA|TRBV6-1
TGTGCCAGCAGTGACCCGGGTATGAACACTGAAGCTTTCTTT
CASSDPGMNTEAFF
>TRBJ2-7|NA|NA|TRBV2
TGTGCCAGTCTAGTCTCCCAGGGCTACGAGCAGTACTTC
CASLVSQGYEQYF
>TRBJ1-5|TRBD1|NA|TRBV6-1
TGTGCCAGCAGGAAACAGGGGAATCAGCCCCAGCATTTT
CASRKQGNQPQHF
>TRBJ2-7|TRBD1|NA|TRBV5-1
TGCGCCAGCAGCTTGGCGGACAGGGGATCCGAGCAGTACTTC
CASSLADRGSEQYF
>TRBJ1-1|NA|NA|TRBV25-1
TGTGCCAGCAGTGGGGGAGGAGGAAGGAACACTGAAGCTTTCTTT
CASSGGGGRNTEAFF
>TRBJ1-4|NA|NA|TRBV7-9
TGTGCCAGCAGCTTAAATTATCCGGAAAAACTGTTTTTT
CASSLNYPEKLFF
>TRBJ1-1|TRBD1|NA|TRBV7-9
TGTGCCAGCAGCCACCGCCAGGGGGCAACGAACACTGAAGCTTTCTTT
CASSHRQGATNTEAFF
>TRBJ1-3|TRBD1|NA|TRBV5-1
TGCGCCAGCAGCCCCGACAGGGCTTCTGGAAACACCATATATTTT
CASSPDRASGNTIYF
>TRBJ2-3|TRBD2|NA|TRBV7-2
TGTGCCAGCAGCTTAGGGCTAGCGGCTAGCACAGATACGCAGTATTTT
CASSLGLAASTDTQYF
>TRBJ2-1|NA|NA|TRBV7-3
TGTGCCAGCAGCTTAGGTGGCCCGGGGGGCCAGGGTGAGCAGTTCTTC
CASSLGGPGGQGEQFF
>TRBJ2-3|TRBD1|few|TRBV6-4
TGTGCCAGCAGGAGGGACAGGGGTGACACAGATACGCAGTATTTT
CASRRDRGDTDTQYF
>TRBJ1-1|NA|NA|TRBV15
TGTGCCACCAGCTTAGAACCCCGGGGGAACACTGAAGCTTTCTTT
CATSLEPRGNTEAFF
>TRBJ1-4|TRBD1|NA|TRBV5-1
TGCGCCAGCAGCATCACGGGACAGGCGAATGAAAAACTGTTTTTT
CASSITGQANEKLFF
>TRBJ2-7|NA|once|TRBV30
TGTGCCTGGAATGCAGGAGGCCCCTACGAGCAGTACTTC
CAWNAGGPYEQYF
>TRBJ1-1|NA|NA|TRBV9
TGTGCCAGCAGCGTAGTAGAAGGAGGCACTGAAGCTTTCTTT
CASSVVEGGTEAFF
>TRBJ2-1|NA|few|TRBV21-1
TGTGCCAGCAGTATACCGGGACAGCCTTATCGGGTCAATGAGCAGTTCTTC
CASSIPGQPYRVNEQFF
>TRBJ2-7|TRBD2|NA|TRBV5-1
TGCGCCAGCAGCTTGCTGACTAGCGGGGGGTTCAACGAGCAGTACTTC
CASSLLTSGGFNEQYF
>TRBJ2-7|TRBD1|NA|TRBV9
TGTGCCAGCAGCGTCACGCCGGGACAGGAATACGAGCAGTACTTC
CASSVTPGQEYEQYF
>TRBJ1-1|NA|few|TRBV6-1
TGTGCCAGCAGTGAACACAGGGTGTTTAATAGTGAAGCTTTCTTT
CASSEHRVFNSEAFF
>TRBJ2-7|NA|NA|TRBV4-2
TGTGCCAGCAGCCAAGATAGCAGGGACGAGCAGTACTTC
CASSQDSRDEQYF
>TRBJ2-3|TRBD2|NA|TRBV13
TGTGCCAGCAGCTTGAGACTAGCGGCTAGCACAGATACGCAGTATTTT
CASSLRLAASTDTQYF
>TRBJ2-3|NA|NA|TRBV7-8
TGTGCCAGCAGCGGGCTCCTCACAGATACGCAGTATTTT
CASSGLLTDTQYF
>TRBJ1-2|NA|once|TRBV11-2
TGTGCCAGCAGCAGCTTCAGGGAACGAATCTATGGCTACACCTTC
CASSSFRERIYGYTF
>TRBJ2-1|NA|NA|TRBV27
TGTGCCAGCAGACCCGCCGGACTACAAACAAATGAGCAGTTCTTC
CASRPAGLQTNEQFF
>TRBJ1-1|NA|NA|TRBV2
TGTGCCAGCAGTGAGAGGTGGTTTGAAGCTTTCTTT
CASSERWFEAFF
>TRBJ1-4|TRBD1|NA|TRBV30
TGTGCCTGGAGTGCGGGGTCAGGGACAGGGGGTCTTGCGGGAAAACTGTTTTTT
CAWSAGSGTGGLAGKLFF
>TRBJ2-5|NA|NA|TRBV13
TGTGCCAGCAGCCACAGGGTGGGGGACCAAGAGACCCAGTACTTC
CASSHRVGDQETQYF
>TRBJ2-3|TRBD1|NA|TRBV2
TGTGCCAGCAGTAAACAGGGGGCCACAGATACGCAGTATTTT
CASSKQGATDTQYF
>TRBJ2-3|NA|NA|TRBV9
TGTGCCAGCAGCCCTCCCTTGGGGAGGTCTAGCACAGATACGCAGTATTTT
CASSPPLGRSSTDTQYF
>TRBJ2-1|NA|NA|TRBV5-1
TGCGCCAGCAGCTTGGGCCTACAGGGCCCCAATGAGCAGTTCTTC
CASSLGLQGPNEQFF
>TRBJ1-3|NA|NA|TRBV4-1
TGCGCCAGCAGCCAAGGAACAGCCGCGACGCGAAACACCATATATTTT
CASSQGTAATRNTIYF
>TRBJ2-1|NA|NA|TRBV6-1
TGTGCCAGCACCTGGGGGCCCCTTCGGAATGAGCAGTTCTTC
CASTWGPLRNEQFF
>TRBJ2-7|TRBD2|NA|TRBV9
TGTGCCAGCAGCGTAGGTAGCGGGCCCACCTACGAGCAGTACTTC
CASSVGSGPTYEQYF
>TRBJ1-1|NA|NA|TRBV6-1
TGTGCCACCCAGGGCGTTTGGACTGAAGCTTTCTTT
CATQGVWTEAFF
>TRBJ1-2|NA|NA|TRBV5-6
TGTGCCAGCAGCTTGCAGGGCCCCTATGGCTACACCTTC
CASSLQGPYGYTF
>TRBJ1-1|TRBD1|once|TRBV2
TGTGCCAGCAGTAAACAGGGGCAAAGCACTGAAGCTTTCTTT
CASSKQGQSTEAFF
>TRBJ1-1|TRBD1|NA|TRBV30
TGTGCCTGGAGTGCGACAGGGGGAATCACTGAAGCTTTCTTT
CAWSATGGITEAFF
>TRBJ2-7|TRBD2|NA|TRBV13
TGTGCCAGCAGCCCCTTCCGCGGGGGGGCGAGGAACGAGCAGTACTTC
CASSPFRGGARNEQYF
>TRBJ2-1|NA|NA|TRBV5-6
TGTGCCAGCAGCTCCCCCCCGGGTGGGAATGAGCAGTTCTTC
CASSSPPGGNEQFF
>TRBJ2-5|NA|NA|TRBV27
TGTGCCAGCAGTTTGGCTAGCGCAGAAGAGACCCAGTACTTC
CASSLASAEETQYF
>TRBJ2-1|TRBD1|few|TRBV19
TGTGCCAGTAGTACCCCTTCAGGGACAGTGAGGCAGTTCTTC
CASSTPSGTVRQFF
>TRBJ1-1|NA|few|TRBV6-1
TGTGCCAGCAGTGAGCCCCCCGGGGGGGGGAACACTGAAGCTTTCTTT
CASSEPPGGGNTEAFF
>TRBJ2-7|NA|NA|TRBV7-9
TGTGCCAGCAGCCGGGTCCAAGTGATCCACGAGCAGTACTTC
CASSRVQVIHEQYF